These 19 T cell receptor beta chains were sequenced from one sample in a study of PD-L1 blockade in urothelial cancer. Assay: immunoSEQ multiplex PCR; the TCRdb copy retains only in-frame clones and omits some. The sample records around 50,000 clones, approximately 85% being singletons. Time point given: peripheral blood 6 weeks after treatment start. The input for sequencing was PBMCs, taken around atezolizumab (anti-PD-L1) treatment. The receptors here all came from a man aged 45-65 years with urothelial cancer.

This chain links TRBV30 with TRBJ2-1; TRBD1 is a possible D gene (6 bases). The germline gives CDR1 GTSNPN, CDR2 SVGIG (reference sequence). The CDR3 length is 16 residues. Trimming removed 0 bases from V and 2 bases from J, with 14 bases in between. The CDR3 DNA is TGTGCCTGGAGTGTACGAGGGGGAATAACCTACAATGAGCAGTTCTTC. It codes for CAWSVRGGITYNEQFF.

The V gene is TRBV6-6, the J gene TRBJ2-5; a weak D match, TRBD2 (6 bases). CDR3 length: 15 residues. The germline V and J ends were trimmed by 0 bases and 5 bases, with 13 bases remaining between them. Per germline, CDR1 MNHNY and CDR2 SVGAGI (reference sequence). The CDR3 DNA reads TGTGCCAGCAGTTACTCGATAGGGACTGTTGAGACCCAGTACTTC. As protein: CASSYSIGTVETQYF.

This chain connects TRBV19 to TRBJ2-7; D perhaps matches TRBD1 (7 bases). The V end was cut by 5 bases, the J end by 0 bases, with 17 bases between. In germline, CDR1 is LNHDA, CDR2 SQIVND (reference sequence). The CDR3 sequence is 16 residues long. CDR3: CASSPRTGGVSYEQYF. The CDR3, as DNA: TGTGCCAGTAGTCCCCGGACAGGCGGGGTCTCCTACGAGCAGTACTTC.

The V and J genes are TRBV9 and TRBJ2-7; D is possibly TRBD2 (7 bases). CDR1 is SGDLS and CDR2 is YYNGEE in the germline V gene. V was clipped by 4 bases and J by 3 bases, with 23 bases between them. This CDR3 spans 17 amino acids. The CDR3 sequence is CASSPPPGAGRDYEQYF. As DNA, the CDR3 is TGTGCCAGCAGCCCTCCCCCGGGGGCGGGGAGGGACTACGAGCAGTACTTC.

V usage is TRBV7-9 and J usage is TRBJ2-7, with D uncertain. CDR3 length: 14 amino acids. Trimming removed 0 bases at V and 3 bases at J, with 9 bases between. In germline, CDR1 is SEHNR, CDR2 FQNEAQ (reference sequence). The chain's CDR3 is CASSLALGDYEQYF. The CDR3 region has the DNA TGTGCCAGCAGCTTAGCGCTAGGAGACTACGAGCAGTACTTC.

The chain joins TRBV13 to TRBJ1-5; a weak D match, TRBD1 (6 bases). Trimming took off 4 bases at V and 4 bases at J, with 11 bases between the two ends. From germline, CDR1 is PRHDT and CDR2 FYEKMQ (reference sequence). The length of the CDR3 is 14 residues. This CDR3 is CASSSGQGNQPQHF. DNA of the CDR3: TGTGCCAGCAGCTCCGGCCAGGGGAATCAGCCCCAGCATTTT.

J is TRBJ2-7 and V is TRBV14, with D hard to call. Trimming took 5 bases from V and 4 from J, leaving 9 bases between them. This CDR3 is built from 12 residues. CDR1 SGHDN and CDR2 FVKESK come from the germline V gene. CDR3 in DNA: TGTGCCAGCAGCAAAGGTATTTACGAGCAGTACTTC. Protein: CASSKGIYEQYF.

The chain has TRBV9 and TRBJ2-7; weak D call: TRBD1 (6 bases). Trimming removed 3 bases at V and 2 bases at J, with 12 bases between. CDR3 length: 14 amino acids. Germline V gene sequence: CDR1 SGDLS, CDR2 YYNGEE. For the CDR3, the DNA is TGTGCCAGCAGCGCTCTGGACAGAACCTACGAGCAGTACTTC. Translating gives CASSALDRTYEQYF.

The rearrangement joins TRBV27 to TRBJ2-3; a possible D gene is TRBD1 (5 bases). V was pared by 6 bases and J by 2 bases, with 12 bases between. CDR1 is MNHEY, CDR2 SMNVEV, per germline (reference sequence). CDR3 length: 14 residues. In nucleotides, the CDR3 is TGTGCCAGCAGACGCCGACAGTTCACAGATACGCAGTATTTT. Amino acids: CASRRRQFTDTQYF.

The chain joins TRBV19 to TRBJ2-2; 14 bases map to TRBD2. V trimming: 5 bases; J trimming: 9 bases; junction bases outside the gene matches: 8. Germline V gives CDR1 LNHDA, CDR2 SQIVND (reference sequence). CDR3 length: 16 residues. The CDR3 DNA follows: TGTGCCAGTAGTCCCCAAGGGACTAGCGGGAGCCGGGAGCTGTTTTTT. Translation: CASSPQGTSGSRELFF.

Only one count was recorded for this clone. V gene TRBV6-1 combines with J gene TRBJ1-4; D remains ambiguous. Germline V gene data show CDR1 as MNHNS and CDR2 as SASEGT. Trimming cost V 7 bases and J 5 bases, with 5 bases left between them. The CDR3 runs 11 residues. CDR3 nucleotides: TGTGCCAGCAATAAAAATGAAAAACTGTTTTTT. Its translation: CASNKNEKLFF.

The chain uses TRBV2 and TRBJ1-5; no firm D call. The V gene lost 4 bases and the J gene lost 2 bases, with 18 bases spanning the gap. The CDR3 runs to 17 residues. The germline gives CDR1 SNHLY, CDR2 FYNNEI. CDR3 coding DNA: TGTGCCAGCAGTGGAGGTGCAGGCGGGTTGCGCAATCAGCCCCAGCATTTT. The encoded protein is CASSGGAGGLRNQPQHF. Combining the CDR3 with reference TRBV2 and TRBJ1-5 gives the whole variable domain EPEVTQTPSHQVTQMGQEVILRCVPISNHLYFYWYRQILGQKVEFLVSFYNNEISEKSEIFDDQFSVERPDGSNFTLKIRSTKLEDSAMYFCASSGGAGGLRNQPQHFGDGTRLSIL.

The V gene is TRBV30, the J gene TRBJ2-7; the match to TRBD1 covers 8 bases. With V trimmed by 7 bases and J by 3 bases, 8 bases remained unmatched. The germline V gene encodes CDR1 GTSNPN and CDR2 SVGIG (reference sequence). The CDR3 totals 13 residues. The CDR3 coding sequence is TGTGCCTACGGAACCGGGACAGGCTACGAGCAGTACTTC. This encodes CAYGTGTGYEQYF.

The genes are TRBV28 and TRBJ2-3, with 7 positions matching TRBD2. Germline V gene sequence: CDR1 MDHEN, CDR2 SYDVKM. V gave up 3 bases and J gave up 7 bases; unmatched junction bases: 16. The CDR3 covers 17 residues. CDR3 loop: CASSFIRKGLTAYTQYF. The CDR3 DNA reads as TGTGCCAGCAGTTTTATTCGAAAGGGACTAACCGCATATACGCAGTATTTT.

The V call is TRBV7-9, the J call TRBJ1-5, with D tentatively TRBD1 (6 bases). The CDR3 has 13 amino acids. Trimming pared 7 bases from V and 4 bases from J, leaving 11 bases between. Germline V gene sequence: CDR1 SEHNR, CDR2 FQNEAQ (reference sequence). The CDR3, as DNA: TGTGCCAGCACAGCACAGGGTAATCAGCCCCAGCATTTT. This gives the protein CASTAQGNQPQHF.

V is TRBV30 and J is TRBJ2-6; D not certain. V lost 5 bases and J lost 3, with 8 bases in between. This CDR3 has 13 residues. Germline loops: CDR1 GTSNPN, CDR2 SVGIG (reference sequence). CDR3 DNA sequence: TGTGCCTGGGACTCGGGTGGGGCCAACGTCCTGACTTTC. This translates into CAWDSGGANVLTF.

This chain links TRBV5-1 with TRBJ2-1; 7 bases align to TRBD1. This CDR3 spans 14 amino acids. In germline, CDR1 is SGHRS, CDR2 YFSETQ. J gave up 7 bases and V 7 bases, and 11 bases lay outside the gene matches. CDR3 sequence (DNA): TGCGCCAGCCGGGAACCGGGACAGCAGAATGAGCAGTTCTTC. Amino acids: CASREPGQQNEQFF.

The rearrangement links TRBV6-5 to TRBJ1-4, with D perhaps TRBD1 (5 bases). Between the trimmed V and J ends, which lost 0 bases and 2 bases, there was a span of 7 bases. Germline V gene lookup returns CDR1 MNHEY and CDR2 SVGAGI. This CDR3 has 15 amino acids. CDR3 bases: TGTGCCAGCAGTTACTCGGGACTGACTAATGAAAAACTGTTTTTT. It specifies CASSYSGLTNEKLFF.

V is TRBV11-2 and J is TRBJ2-3; the match to TRBD2 covers 7 bases. Per germline, CDR1 SGHAT and CDR2 FQNNGV. The J segment lost 0 bases and the V segment lost 5 bases, leaving 8 bases of the junction unmatched. The CDR3 is 16 residues long. The CDR3 DNA reads TGTGCCAGCAGCCCCCGCGGGGGTACTAGCACAGATACGCAGTATTTT. Encoded protein: CASSPRGGTSTDTQYF.